The source of this T cell receptor (beta chain) is a study of beta chain features in type 1 diabetes. Study information: Sorted cells examined across all samples numbered 85 million to 130 million.

Overall study results and limits: There was a moderate but significant shortening of TCRB CDR3s in all four CD4+ subsets of Type 1 diabetes patients. Fewer insertions but more deletions were seen at VDJ junctions in type 1 diabetes patients. Sampled from patients, naive, central memory and Treg TCRB repertoires appeared more similar than those sampled from healthy donors.

Expressed TCRB transcripts got sequenced, as all isolated RNA was reverse transcribed. The repertoire was sequenced with immunoSEQ multiplex PCR; TCRdb's copy has only in-frame clones and lacks some. The repertoire includes about 650,000 clones, about an eighth of them detected once, and around 0.12% sits in the top ten. Once sorted, every population was more than 95% pure. Note on this clone: What it recognizes is unknown.

V was shortened by 3 bases and J by 2 bases, with 11 bases between the two germline ends. In germline, CDR1 is MDHEN, CDR2 SYDVKM. The CDR3 runs 14 residues. Sequenced material: naive CD4+ T cells from blood. The chain combines TRBV28 with TRBJ2-7; perhaps TRBD2 as D (5 bases). This clonotype was sampled from a man aged 30-40 years with type 1 diabetes. The CDR3 here is CASSFGGRPYEQYF. Written as DNA, the CDR3 is TGTGCCAGCAGTTTCGGCGGGCGACCCTACGAGCAGTACTTC.